The following is a T cell receptor beta chain sequence with its context. The antigen remains undetermined. From the RT-PCR reads, TCRdb called clonotypes with MiXCR, one entry per CDR3 protein. This sample yields about 310,000 distinct CDR3 sequences, of which 21% are seen a single time; roughly 10% belongs to the top ten. This CDR3 region has 14 residues. Germline assignment: CDR1 SNHLY and CDR2 FYNNEI. Trimming removed 10 bases from V and 7 bases from J, with 22 bases in between. The data originate from a study of response to subunit inactivated influenza vaccine. Whole-study results and caveats: Few new T cells, the authors suggested, are recruited by each seasonal influenza vaccination.

The chain has TRBV2 and TRBJ1-2; D gene uncertain. The sequence was collected from a man between 50 and 69 years old who received an inactivated influenza vaccine. Material: PBMCs from blood, obtained approximately 20 months after vaccination. This CDR3 is CATLAERALGGYTF. CDR3 DNA sequence: TGTGCCACGTTGGCGGAAAGGGCACTGGGTGGCTACACCTTC.